This T cell receptor (beta chain) comes out of a study of blood T cell repertoires in COVID-19. Trimming stripped 0 bases from V and 4 bases from J, with 11 bases between. The CDR3 consists of 14 residues. CDR1 SGDLS and CDR2 YYNGEE come from the germline V gene. Authors' data handling: Amplification from reference gene primers served as the basis for estimated nucleated cell counts. Produced via immunoSEQ multiplex PCR; TCRdb's table is partial and in-frame only. That table supplies the V and J calls and clone size; D and trimming were determined from the DNA. The table lists approximately 160,000 clones, roughly 80% of them singletons.

The receptor comes from a man between 60 and 70 years old with acute or convalescent COVID-19. The chain carries TRBV9 and TRBJ2-7; a possible D gene is TRBD1 (6 bases). The sample consisted of peripheral blood. The CDR3 here is CASSVEGRGYEQYF. The CDR3 DNA reads TGTGCCAGCAGCGTAGAGGGCAGGGGTTACGAGCAGTACTTC.